The 17 T cell receptor beta chains reported below all come from one sample, sequenced in a study of memory CD4+ T cells and cytomegalovirus serostatus. The sort gate was single viable CD3+CD4+CD8-CD45RO+ cells for memory CD4+ T cells. Assay used: immunoSEQ multiplex PCR; TCRdb lists only in-frame clones, some missing. This sample has some 66,000 clones, with 70% to 80% found just once. Sample: memory CD4+ T cells from blood. These receptors all stem from an adult in good health and CMV-seropositive.

This chain joins TRBV5-6 and TRBJ1-2; D is possibly TRBD1 (6 bases). This CDR3 spans 12 amino acids. The germline gives CDR1 SGHDT, CDR2 YYEEEE. Trimming took 3 bases from V and 7 from J, leaving 10 bases between them. CDR3 protein: CASSYRESGYTF. CDR3 sequence (DNA): TGTGCCAGCAGCTACAGGGAATCTGGCTACACCTTC.

This clone was seen a handful of times. CDR3 nucleotide sequence: TGTGCCAGCAGCCCCGGGACAGTCAATCAGCCCCAGCATTTT. Translating it yields CASSPGTVNQPQHF. The V call is TRBV6-5, the J call TRBJ1-5, with 7 bases matching TRBD1. The CDR3 is 14 amino acids. The V segment lost 6 bases and the J segment 3 bases; nucleotides outside the gene matches: 5. Germline V gene data show CDR1 as MNHEY and CDR2 as SVGAGI.

This clone has only a few counts. The rearrangement joins TRBV4-2 to TRBJ1-6; 9 nucleotides align to TRBD1. The V and J ends lost 3 bases and 9 bases, in that order; junction bases with no gene match: 6. Per the germline V gene, CDR1 is LGHNA and CDR2 is YNFKEQ. This CDR3 contains 15 residues. The CDR3 DNA follows: TGTGCCAGCAGCCAGGAGGACAGGGGAGGTTCACCCCTCCACTTT. Its protein is CASSQEDRGGSPLHF.

The chain recombines TRBV7-2 with TRBJ1-3; D may be TRBD1 (6 bases). The germline V gene has CDR1 SGHTA and CDR2 FQGNSA. The V and J ends lost 1 base and 4 bases respectively, with 11 bases between them. There are 15 residues in the CDR3. The CDR3 spells CASSLDTGRGNTIYF. DNA of the CDR3: TGTGCCAGCAGCTTAGATACAGGGAGGGGAAACACCATATATTTT.

Notes on this clone: The identical CDR3 is also encoded by other nucleotide sequences in the sample. V and J are TRBV9 and TRBJ2-6; D gene uncertain. Looked up from germline, CDR1 is SGDLS and CDR2 is YYNGEE. With 2 bases removed from V and 0 bases from J, the gap between germline ends came to 0 bases. This CDR3 is built from 13 residues. CDR3 sequence: CASSVSGANVLTF. CDR3 bases: TGTGCCAGCAGCGTCTCTGGGGCCAACGTCCTGACTTTC.

The chain links TRBV19 to TRBJ2-7, with 8 bases lining up with TRBD1. The CDR3 extends over 16 amino acids. The ends lost 5 bases at V and 2 bases at J; junction bases unmatched: 11. CDR1 is LNHDA and CDR2 is SQIVND in the germline V gene (reference sequence). The CDR3 spells CASSPIQGVGAYEQYF. As DNA, the CDR3 is TGTGCCAGTAGTCCAATACAGGGGGTAGGGGCCTACGAGCAGTACTTC.

V is TRBV13 and J is TRBJ2-3; D uncertain. Germline V CDR1 and CDR2: PRHDT, FYEKMQ (reference sequence). Between the trimmed V and J ends, which lost 1 base and 0 bases, there was a span of 17 bases. CDR3 length equals 18 residues. CDR3 sequence reads: CASSLAFGGTVSTDTQYF. The DNA for the CDR3 is TGTGCCAGCAGCTTAGCATTCGGCGGTACAGTTAGCACAGATACGCAGTATTTT.

The sample holds one count of this clone. The CDR3 region has the DNA TGTGCCAGCAGCTTAGCGGACGTAAACTACGAGCAGTACTTC. It is translated as CASSLADVNYEQYF. The chain recombines TRBV7-8 with TRBJ2-7; D gene uncertain. The germline V gene encodes CDR1 SGHVS and CDR2 FQNEAQ. This CDR3 has 14 residues. The ends were cut back, 0 bases at V and 3 bases at J, with 9 bases in the middle.

The rearrangement links TRBV7-2 to TRBJ2-1; D gene ambiguous. The CDR3 loop spans 11 amino acids. Germline CDR1 reads SGHTA; CDR2 reads FQGNSA. Trimming cost V 3 bases and J 7 bases, with 4 bases left between them. The CDR3 region has the DNA TGTGCCAGCAGCTTGAGTAATGAGCAGTTCTTC. The encoded protein is CASSLSNEQFF.

This sequence joins TRBV10-1 and TRBJ2-2; perhaps TRBD1 as D (5 bases). V was shortened by 3 bases and J by 1 base, with 6 bases between the two germline ends. Germline assignment: CDR1 WNHNN and CDR2 SYGVQD (reference sequence). The CDR3 loop spans 14 amino acids. The CDR3 DNA reads as TGCGCCAGCAGTGACAGGGTGAACACCGGGGAGCTGTTTTTT. It yields the protein CASSDRVNTGELFF.

This chain links TRBV19 with TRBJ2-5, with a tentative D call TRBD2 (5 bases). Germline V gives CDR1 LNHDA, CDR2 SQIVND (reference sequence). The CDR3 length is 13 residues. V was clipped by 7 bases and J by 7 bases, with 16 bases between them. The CDR3 sequence is CASTSTGSGTQYF. DNA of the CDR3: TGTGCCAGTACCTCCACGGGGAGTGGGACCCAGTACTTC.

The V call is TRBV2, the J call TRBJ2-7; 9 bases fit TRBD1. Looked up from germline, CDR1 is SNHLY and CDR2 is FYNNEI. The trim removed 2 bases at V and 2 bases at J, leaving 4 bases unmatched. The CDR3 loop spans 15 amino acids. The CDR3 DNA sequence: TGTGCCAGCAGTGAAAGGGGACAGGGTCCCTACGAGCAGTACTTC. Encoded protein: CASSERGQGPYEQYF.

This clone was counted ten times or more. The chain combines TRBV30 with TRBJ2-2; maybe TRBD1 (5 bases). Germline assignment: CDR1 GTSNPN and CDR2 SVGIG (reference sequence). V was trimmed by 5 bases and J by 1 base, leaving 8 bases between them. CDR3 length: 13 residues. This chain's CDR3 is CAWGQGNTGELFF. The CDR3, as DNA: TGTGCCTGGGGGCAGGGGAACACCGGGGAGCTGTTTTTT.

This clone showed up just a few times. V is TRBV9 and J is TRBJ2-2, with 8 bases lining up with TRBD1. Germline V gene lookup returns CDR1 SGDLS and CDR2 YYNGEE. The length of the CDR3 is 14 residues. The V gene end was trimmed by 5 bases and the J gene end by 6 bases; junction bases not matched to a gene: 6. This CDR3 is CASRVGQGPGELFF. The CDR3 nucleotides read TGTGCCAGCAGAGTCGGACAGGGCCCCGGGGAGCTGTTTTTT.

This clone was observed a single time. The chain employs TRBV7-9 and TRBJ1-4; D perhaps matches TRBD1 (6 bases). V lost 5 bases, J lost 8 bases, and 18 bases lay in between. The CDR3 consists of 15 residues. Germline assignment: CDR1 SEHNR and CDR2 FQNEAQ (reference sequence). CDR3 region: CASSTARGVREKLFF. DNA for the CDR3: TGTGCCAGCAGCACCGCCAGGGGAGTTCGGGAAAAACTGTTTTTT.

The rearrangement links TRBV28 to TRBJ1-5; D possibly corresponds to TRBD1 (6 bases). The length of the CDR3 is 15 residues. CDR1 and CDR2 from the germline V gene are MDHEN and SYDVKM. The germline V and J ends were trimmed by 5 bases and 9 bases, with 20 bases remaining between them. The CDR3 reads CASSLTGMGVWPQHF. As DNA, the CDR3 is TGTGCCAGCAGTCTAACAGGGATGGGTGTTTGGCCCCAGCATTTT.

V and J are TRBV7-9 and TRBJ1-2, with 7 bases matching TRBD1. The V gene end was trimmed by 4 bases and the J gene end by 4 bases; junction bases not matched to a gene: 6. CDR1 is SEHNR and CDR2 is FQNEAQ in the germline V gene (reference sequence). The CDR3 has 14 residues. The CDR3 nucleotides are TGTGCCAGCAGCTCCTACAGGGGTGCCTATGGCTACACCTTC. Translating gives CASSSYRGAYGYTF.